This entry describes one TCR beta chain. This record belongs to a study of OX40 agonist ivuxolimab in advanced cancers. V was clipped by 5 bases and J by 7 bases, with 16 bases between them. Germline V gene data show CDR1 as SGDLS and CDR2 as YYNGEE. This CDR3 has 15 amino acids. Measured with immunoSEQ multiplex PCR; TCRdb has only the in-frame clones, and not every one. There are roughly 34,000 clones in the sample; approximately 78% occur only once, and 2.5% to 3% lies in the top ten. The source was CD4+ or CD8+ T cells sorted from blood, collected in a trial of the OX40 agonist ivuxolimab. The receptor comes from an adult with an advanced solid tumor such as melanoma, head and neck, liver or kidney cancer. This chain connects TRBV9 to TRBJ1-6; a weak D match, TRBD1 (5 bases). For the CDR3, the DNA is TGTGCCAGCAGTGCTCAGGGCCTTCTGAATTCACCCCTCCACTTT. It specifies CASSAQGLLNSPLHF.